This passage covers 16 T cell receptor beta chains from one sample sequenced in a study of cytomegalovirus exposure and HLA in healthy donors. The study ran its PCR with 60 Vbeta and 13 Jbeta primers. Produced via immunoSEQ multiplex PCR; TCRdb's table is partial and in-frame only. The profile shows about 180,000 clones, almost 85% of them singletons. The sample was PBMCs. These receptors originate from a woman aged 50 to 60 in good health and CMV-seronegative.

The V call is TRBV6-1, the J call TRBJ1-1; a possible D gene is TRBD1 (5 bases). Germline loops: CDR1 MNHNS, CDR2 SASEGT. This CDR3 is built from 15 residues. Deletions cut 7 bases from V and 3 bases from J, with 18 bases between. The CDR3 region is CASIPDRPHHTEAFF. The CDR3 nucleotides read TGTGCCAGCATTCCCGACAGACCCCACCACACTGAAGCTTTCTTT.

This chain joins TRBV9 and TRBJ2-1; D might be TRBD2 (5 bases). The germline gives CDR1 SGDLS, CDR2 YYNGEE. The CDR3 is 15 residues long. Trimming removed 4 bases at V and 2 bases at J, with 13 bases between. The CDR3 sequence: CASSPRPGTYNEQFF. In nucleotides, the CDR3 is TGTGCCAGCAGCCCACGACCCGGGACCTACAATGAGCAGTTCTTC. The full variable domain, completed using reference TRBV9 and TRBJ2-1, is DSGVTQTPKHLITATGQRVTLRCSPRSGDLSVYWYQQSLDQGLQFLIQYYNGEERAKGNILERFSAQQFPDLHSELNLSSLELGDSALYFCASSPRPGTYNEQFFGPGTRLTVL.

The V call is TRBV28, the J call TRBJ2-5; 7 bases align to TRBD1. The last part of the DNA fits TRBJ2-7 better; the J call may be wrong. Looked up from germline, CDR1 is MDHEN and CDR2 is SYDVKM. CDR3 length: 13 amino acids. The CDR3 bases are TGTGCCAGCAATCCGACAGGGCGCTACGAGCAGTACTTC. Its translation: CASNPTGRYEQYF.

V and J are TRBV15 and TRBJ2-7, with TRBD2 matching 10 bases. Germline V gene lookup returns CDR1 LNHNV and CDR2 YYDKDF (reference sequence). After removal of 0 bases from V and 3 bases from J, the junction contained 8 bases not matched to a gene. The CDR3 covers 17 residues. CDR3 nucleotides: TGTGCCACCAGCAGAGATTCCGGGACTAGCGTGGGCTACGAGCAGTACTTC. It encodes CATSRDSGTSVGYEQYF.

V gene TRBV7-2 combines with J gene TRBJ2-1, with 10 bases identical to TRBD1. V lost 5 bases and J lost 4; bases outside the gene matches: 5. From germline, CDR1 is SGHTA and CDR2 FQGNSA. The CDR3 runs 15 residues. CDR3 in DNA: TGTGCCAGCAGCCTGGGACAGGGGCAGTACAATGAGCAGTTCTTC. Residues: CASSLGQGQYNEQFF.

This chain connects TRBV5-4 to TRBJ1-1; D possibly corresponds to TRBD1 (6 bases). Germline CDR1 is SGHNT and CDR2 is YYREEE (reference sequence). The V end lost 0 bases, the J end lost 0 bases, and 15 bases lay between the germline ends. This CDR3 has 17 residues. In DNA form, the CDR3 reads TGTGCCAGCAGCTTGGGAAGGTGGGGGCCCATGAACACTGAAGCTTTCTTT. Translated: CASSLGRWGPMNTEAFF.

The J gene is TRBJ1-5, the V gene TRBV29-1; TRBD1 matches at 8 bases. Looked up from germline, CDR1 is SQVTM and CDR2 is ANQGSEA. CDR3 length: 14 amino acids. V was clipped by 4 bases and J by 2 bases; unmatched bases: 4. CDR3 residues: CSVVMGQGNQPQHF. Written as DNA, the CDR3 is TGCAGCGTTGTGATGGGACAGGGCAATCAGCCCCAGCATTTT.

This clone showed up just once. The V and J genes are TRBV12-1 and TRBJ1-2; the D call of TRBD1 is as the table states it, not checked on the DNA. TRBV12-1 is reported as a pseudogene. This CDR3 contains 17 residues. The CDR3 DNA reads as TGTGCCAGCAGCTCGCGAAAAGGACAGGGTGTGAGCTATGGCTACACCTTC. It codes for CASSSRKGQGVSYGYTF.

About this clone itself: The sample holds other DNA sequences that translate to the same CDR3. The rearrangement uses TRBV9 and TRBJ2-2; D not certain. The germline V gene encodes CDR1 SGDLS and CDR2 YYNGEE. V lost 2 bases and J lost 1, with 6 bases in between. This CDR3 has 14 residues. The CDR3 DNA reads as TGTGCCAGCAGCGTGGCAGGGAACACCGGGGAGCTGTTTTTT. It is translated as CASSVAGNTGELFF.

The sample holds a few counts of this clone. The chain has TRBV7-6 and TRBJ1-3; maybe TRBD1 (5 bases). CDR1 and CDR2 from the germline V gene are SGHVS and FNYEAQ. The CDR3 covers 14 residues. The V end was cut by 5 bases, the J end by 4 bases, with 12 bases between. The CDR3 bases are TGTGCCAGCAGCCCTCAGGGAACGGGAAACACCATATATTTT. Amino acid sequence: CASSPQGTGNTIYF. Full variable domain (missing parts from reference TRBV7-6 and TRBJ1-3): GAGVSQSPRYKVTKRGQDVALRCDPISGHVSLYWYRQALGQGPEFLTYFNYEAQQDKSGLPNDRFSAERPEGSISTLTIQRTEQRDSAMYRCASSPQGTGNTIYFGEGSWLTVV.

The rearrangement joins TRBV5-1 to TRBJ2-2, with 8 nucleotides matching TRBD2. Germline V lookup: CDR1 SGHRS, CDR2 YFSETQ. The CDR3 sequence is 17 residues long. V gave up 1 base and J gave up 4 bases; unmatched junction bases: 9. The CDR3 DNA reads TGCGCCAGCAGCTTGTCCCCGCGGGGGGCCAGCACCGGGGAGCTGTTTTTT. It translates to CASSLSPRGASTGELFF.

The chain joins TRBV29-1 to TRBJ2-1; 7 bases map to TRBD2. The V and J ends lost 4 bases and 4 bases, in that order; junction bases with no gene match: 4. Germline-derived CDR1 and CDR2 are SQVTM and ANQGSEA. The CDR3 is made up of 13 amino acids. CDR3 sequence reads: CSVVGAGYNEQFF. CDR3 nucleotide sequence: TGCAGCGTTGTAGGAGCGGGGTACAATGAGCAGTTCTTC.

CDR3 sequence (DNA): TGCGCCAGCAGCTTGGACGGTCAGGGGGAAGAGACCCAGTACTTC. This translates into CASSLDGQGEETQYF. The chain uses TRBV5-1 and TRBJ2-5; the match to TRBD1 covers 7 bases. This CDR3 has 15 amino acids. The germline gives CDR1 SGHRS, CDR2 YFSETQ. V lost 0 bases, J lost 3 bases, and 5 bases stayed unmatched.

The chain carries TRBV27 and TRBJ2-1, with TRBD1 identical over 9 bases. The J segment lost 0 bases and the V segment lost 7 bases, leaving 7 bases of the junction unmatched. This CDR3 is built from 16 residues. Germline CDR1 MNHEY, CDR2 SMNVEV (reference sequence). The CDR3 loop is CASTWDRESSYNEQFF. The CDR3 region has the DNA TGTGCCAGCACTTGGGACAGGGAGAGCTCCTACAATGAGCAGTTCTTC.

The sample holds many counts of this clone. V is TRBV7-9 and J is TRBJ1-4; maybe TRBD1 (6 bases). CDR1 is SEHNR and CDR2 is FQNEAQ in the germline V gene (reference sequence). This CDR3 has 14 amino acids. The V end lost 7 bases, the J end lost 8 bases, and 17 bases lay between the germline ends. CDR3 bases: TGTGCCAGCAACACAGGGAGCGGATGGGAAAAACTGTTTTTT. This encodes CASNTGSGWEKLFF.

V gene TRBV10-3 combines with J gene TRBJ2-7, with 7 nucleotides matching TRBD1. The CDR3 spans 13 residues. From germline, CDR1 is ENHRY and CDR2 SYGVKD. With 4 bases clipped from V and 5 bases from J, the junction kept 5 bases outside the gene matches. The CDR3 DNA is TGTGCCATCAGTGGGACAGGTGGGGACGAGCAGTACTTC. Amino acid sequence: CAISGTGGDEQYF.